The rows below give T cell receptor beta chains drawn from one sample of a study of blood T cell repertoires in COVID-19. This table comes from immunoSEQ multiplex PCR, and its TCRdb copy is limited to in-frame clones, with some not included. The repertoire consists of about 160,000 clones, with 92% occurring once and the leading ten covering 4.8%. The specimen sequenced was peripheral blood. The receptors stem from a man aged 30-40 years with COVID-19, enrolled during active disease. CDR3s include the opening cysteine and the closing phenylalanine or tryptophan. The order of the fields is J gene, D gene, V gene, clone size, CDR3 DNA, CDR3 protein. D genes are given only for firm matches. Clone size is shown for a subset of rows, as once, few, many or a class of expanded clone.

J gene: TRBJ2-7; D gene: -; V gene: TRBV29-1; clone size: -; CDR3 DNA: TGCAGCGTTTCCCAGGTGGACATCGTCGAGCAGTACTTC; CDR3 protein: CSVSQVDIVEQYF
J gene: TRBJ1-1; D gene: TRBD1; V gene: TRBV29-1; clone size: -; CDR3 DNA: TGCAGCGTTCGGGACAGTTTGAACACTGAAGCTTTCTTT; CDR3 protein: CSVRDSLNTEAFF
J gene: TRBJ2-7; D gene: -; V gene: TRBV28; clone size: -; CDR3 DNA: TGTGCCAGCGAGGAACAGGCTCCCTACGAGCAGTACTTC; CDR3 protein: CASEEQAPYEQYF
J gene: TRBJ2-1; D gene: -; V gene: TRBV7-9; clone size: -; CDR3 DNA: TGTGCCAGCAGCCCGCCGTTCGGGACAACTTACAATGAGCAGTTCTTC; CDR3 protein: CASSPPFGTTYNEQFF
J gene: TRBJ2-5; D gene: -; V gene: TRBV5-4; clone size: -; CDR3 DNA: TGTGCCAGCAGCTTGGTTCCAGGGCAAGAGGCCCAGTACTTC; CDR3 protein: CASSLVPGQEAQYF
J gene: TRBJ1-4; D gene: -; V gene: TRBV24-1; clone size: -; CDR3 DNA: TGTGCCACCAGTGATCCGACAGGTAAACTGTTTTTT; CDR3 protein: CATSDPTGKLFF
J gene: TRBJ2-1; D gene: TRBD2; V gene: TRBV3-1/TRBV3-2; clone size: -; CDR3 DNA: TGTGCCAGCAGCCAAGAAAGCCACCTATTAGGACTAGCTGGGTACAATGAGCAGTTCTTC; CDR3 protein: CASSQESHLLGLAGYNEQFF
J gene: TRBJ1-3; D gene: TRBD1; V gene: TRBV5-6; clone size: -; CDR3 DNA: TGTGCCAGCAGCTTGGAAGGACAGGGAGCTGGAAACACCATATATTTT; CDR3 protein: CASSLEGQGAGNTIYF
J gene: TRBJ1-5; D gene: TRBD1; V gene: TRBV30; clone size: many; CDR3 DNA: TGTGCCTGGGGGACAGGGGGCCTCAATCAGCCCCAGCATTTT; CDR3 protein: CAWGTGGLNQPQHF
J gene: TRBJ1-1; D gene: TRBD1; V gene: TRBV7-9; clone size: -; CDR3 DNA: TGTGCCAGCAGCCTGTCTTCAGGGGGACAGGGTGAAGCTTTCTTT; CDR3 protein: CASSLSSGGQGEAFF
J gene: TRBJ1-2; D gene: TRBD1; V gene: TRBV6-6; clone size: few; CDR3 DNA: TGTGCCAGCAGTTACGTGTTCGGGACAGTCAACTATGGCTACACCTTC; CDR3 protein: CASSYVFGTVNYGYTF
J gene: TRBJ2-5; D gene: TRBD1; V gene: TRBV5-1; clone size: -; CDR3 DNA: TGCGCCAGCAGAACAGGGGGCGGGCGAGAGACCCAGTACTTC; CDR3 protein: CASRTGGGRETQYF
J gene: TRBJ2-7; D gene: TRBD2; V gene: TRBV6-2/TRBV6-3; clone size: -; CDR3 DNA: TGTGCCAGCAGTTACCAGGGACTAGCGGGAGCGTACAGCCGGTACGAGCAGTACTTC; CDR3 protein: CASSYQGLAGAYSRYEQYF
J gene: TRBJ1-5; D gene: -; V gene: TRBV5-1; clone size: -; CDR3 DNA: TGCGCCAGCAGCTTGGACTCGAATCAGCCCCAGCATTTT; CDR3 protein: CASSLDSNQPQHF
J gene: TRBJ2-2; D gene: TRBD2; V gene: TRBV4-3; clone size: -; CDR3 DNA: TGCGCCAGCAGCCAACCTCTAACTAGCGACGGAGGCGGGGAGCTGTTTTTT; CDR3 protein: CASSQPLTSDGGGELFF
J gene: TRBJ2-1; D gene: TRBD1; V gene: TRBV6-6; clone size: -; CDR3 DNA: TGTGCCAGCAGCCCCGGGACAGGGTACAATGAGCAGTTCTTC; CDR3 protein: CASSPGTGYNEQFF
J gene: TRBJ1-2; D gene: TRBD1; V gene: TRBV7-9; clone size: -; CDR3 DNA: TGTGCCAGCAGCTCCCCTCCGGGACAGAACTATGGCTACACCTTC; CDR3 protein: CASSSPPGQNYGYTF
J gene: TRBJ2-3; D gene: -; V gene: TRBV19; clone size: -; CDR3 DNA: TGTGCCAGTAGTAGCGGCTACACAGATACGCAGTATTTT; CDR3 protein: CASSSGYTDTQYF
J gene: TRBJ2-2; D gene: -; V gene: TRBV19; clone size: -; CDR3 DNA: TGTGCCAGTAGTATACCACCCCGGGTATCGCTAGGCGCGAACACCGGGGAGCTGTTTTTT; CDR3 protein: CASSIPPRVSLGANTGELFF
J gene: TRBJ1-1; D gene: -; V gene: TRBV6-1; clone size: -; CDR3 DNA: TGTGCCAGCAGTGAAGTAACAGAGGGCACTGAAGCTTTCTTT; CDR3 protein: CASSEVTEGTEAFF
J gene: TRBJ2-1; D gene: -; V gene: TRBV28; clone size: -; CDR3 DNA: TGTGCCAGCAGTTCCCACGAGGTCCTCAATGAGCAGTTCTTC; CDR3 protein: CASSSHEVLNEQFF
J gene: TRBJ2-7; D gene: TRBD1; V gene: TRBV3-1/TRBV3-2; clone size: -; CDR3 DNA: TGTGCCAGCAGCCATATGACCGGGACAGGTAGGGAGCAGTACTTC; CDR3 protein: CASSHMTGTGREQYF
J gene: TRBJ2-7; D gene: TRBD1; V gene: TRBV7-2; clone size: -; CDR3 DNA: TGTGCCAGCAGCGTAGTGATTGGACAGGGTACGGTCGCCTACGAGCAGTACTTC; CDR3 protein: CASSVVIGQGTVAYEQYF
J gene: TRBJ2-2; D gene: -; V gene: TRBV12-3/TRBV12-4; clone size: many; CDR3 DNA: TGTGCATACTTAGAGGGTAGCGCCGGGGAGCTGTTTTTT; CDR3 protein: CAYLEGSAGELFF
J gene: TRBJ1-4; D gene: -; V gene: TRBV7-3; clone size: -; CDR3 DNA: TGTGCCAGCAGCTTAAAACAGGTAAGGGGTAATGAAAAACTGTTTTTT; CDR3 protein: CASSLKQVRGNEKLFF
J gene: TRBJ2-7; D gene: TRBD1; V gene: TRBV3-1/TRBV3-2; clone size: once; CDR3 DNA: TGTGCCAGCAGCGGGACAGAATCCTACGAGCAGTACTTC; CDR3 protein: CASSGTESYEQYF
J gene: TRBJ1-6; D gene: TRBD1; V gene: TRBV30; clone size: -; CDR3 DNA: TGTGCCTGGAGTGGACAGGGCTCCTATAATTCACCCCTCCACTTT; CDR3 protein: CAWSGQGSYNSPLHF
J gene: TRBJ2-7; D gene: TRBD1; V gene: TRBV6-5; clone size: -; CDR3 DNA: TGTGCCAGCCACGAACAGGGGGTTGGATCCTACGAGCAGTACTTC; CDR3 protein: CASHEQGVGSYEQYF
J gene: TRBJ1-4; D gene: -; V gene: TRBV5-4; clone size: -; CDR3 DNA: TGTGCCAGCAGCCCGGACATTAGTGAAAAACTGTTTTTT; CDR3 protein: CASSPDISEKLFF
J gene: TRBJ1-4; D gene: -; V gene: TRBV11-2; clone size: -; CDR3 DNA: TGTGCCAGCAGCCTTATGCCACCCTGGGGCGCTGGGGTGGGAAAACTGTTTTTT; CDR3 protein: CASSLMPPWGAGVGKLFF
J gene: TRBJ1-2; D gene: -; V gene: TRBV5-8; clone size: -; CDR3 DNA: TGTGCCAGCAGCTTTGAGGGTCGGCGTGGCTACACCTTC; CDR3 protein: CASSFEGRRGYTF
J gene: TRBJ2-3; D gene: -; V gene: TRBV18; clone size: once; CDR3 DNA: TGTGCCAGCTCACTTTATCAAGGGGCCAACACAGATACGCAGTATTTT; CDR3 protein: CASSLYQGANTDTQYF
J gene: TRBJ2-1; D gene: -; V gene: TRBV11-2; clone size: -; CDR3 DNA: TGTGCCAGCAGCTTAGATAGGGTAGCGGTCGGCAATGAGCAGTTCTTC; CDR3 protein: CASSLDRVAVGNEQFF
J gene: TRBJ1-1; D gene: -; V gene: TRBV5-4; clone size: -; CDR3 DNA: TGTGCCAGCAGGAGAGGGGGGGCAGGGAAGGACACTGAAGCTTTCTTT; CDR3 protein: CASRRGGAGKDTEAFF
J gene: TRBJ1-4; D gene: -; V gene: TRBV5-1; clone size: -; CDR3 DNA: TGCGCCAGCAGCTCCCAGACACCTAATGAAAAACTGTTTTTT; CDR3 protein: CASSSQTPNEKLFF
J gene: TRBJ1-5; D gene: TRBD1; V gene: TRBV28; clone size: few; CDR3 DNA: TGTGCCAGCAGTCCTGCAGGGGGCCATCAGCCCCAGCATTTT; CDR3 protein: CASSPAGGHQPQHF
J gene: TRBJ2-7; D gene: -; V gene: TRBV20-1; clone size: -; CDR3 DNA: TGCAGTGCTTTGAGATACGAGCAGTACTTC; CDR3 protein: CSALRYEQYF
J gene: TRBJ1-4; D gene: -; V gene: TRBV6-6; clone size: -; CDR3 DNA: TGTGCCAGCAGCCTGGAGGTGACCGAAAAACTGTTTTTT; CDR3 protein: CASSLEVTEKLFF
J gene: TRBJ1-2; D gene: -; V gene: TRBV21-1; clone size: -; CDR3 DNA: TGTGCCAGCAGCCAAAGGGACTCCAAGCGAGTCTATGGCTACACCTTC; CDR3 protein: CASSQRDSKRVYGYTF
J gene: TRBJ2-3; D gene: -; V gene: TRBV27; clone size: -; CDR3 DNA: TGTGCCAGCAGTTTTGCACAGACCACAGATACGCAGTATTTT; CDR3 protein: CASSFAQTTDTQYF
J gene: TRBJ2-3; D gene: TRBD2; V gene: TRBV28; clone size: -; CDR3 DNA: TGTGCCAGCAGTTTTCCGACTAGCGTAGATACGCAGTATTTT; CDR3 protein: CASSFPTSVDTQYF